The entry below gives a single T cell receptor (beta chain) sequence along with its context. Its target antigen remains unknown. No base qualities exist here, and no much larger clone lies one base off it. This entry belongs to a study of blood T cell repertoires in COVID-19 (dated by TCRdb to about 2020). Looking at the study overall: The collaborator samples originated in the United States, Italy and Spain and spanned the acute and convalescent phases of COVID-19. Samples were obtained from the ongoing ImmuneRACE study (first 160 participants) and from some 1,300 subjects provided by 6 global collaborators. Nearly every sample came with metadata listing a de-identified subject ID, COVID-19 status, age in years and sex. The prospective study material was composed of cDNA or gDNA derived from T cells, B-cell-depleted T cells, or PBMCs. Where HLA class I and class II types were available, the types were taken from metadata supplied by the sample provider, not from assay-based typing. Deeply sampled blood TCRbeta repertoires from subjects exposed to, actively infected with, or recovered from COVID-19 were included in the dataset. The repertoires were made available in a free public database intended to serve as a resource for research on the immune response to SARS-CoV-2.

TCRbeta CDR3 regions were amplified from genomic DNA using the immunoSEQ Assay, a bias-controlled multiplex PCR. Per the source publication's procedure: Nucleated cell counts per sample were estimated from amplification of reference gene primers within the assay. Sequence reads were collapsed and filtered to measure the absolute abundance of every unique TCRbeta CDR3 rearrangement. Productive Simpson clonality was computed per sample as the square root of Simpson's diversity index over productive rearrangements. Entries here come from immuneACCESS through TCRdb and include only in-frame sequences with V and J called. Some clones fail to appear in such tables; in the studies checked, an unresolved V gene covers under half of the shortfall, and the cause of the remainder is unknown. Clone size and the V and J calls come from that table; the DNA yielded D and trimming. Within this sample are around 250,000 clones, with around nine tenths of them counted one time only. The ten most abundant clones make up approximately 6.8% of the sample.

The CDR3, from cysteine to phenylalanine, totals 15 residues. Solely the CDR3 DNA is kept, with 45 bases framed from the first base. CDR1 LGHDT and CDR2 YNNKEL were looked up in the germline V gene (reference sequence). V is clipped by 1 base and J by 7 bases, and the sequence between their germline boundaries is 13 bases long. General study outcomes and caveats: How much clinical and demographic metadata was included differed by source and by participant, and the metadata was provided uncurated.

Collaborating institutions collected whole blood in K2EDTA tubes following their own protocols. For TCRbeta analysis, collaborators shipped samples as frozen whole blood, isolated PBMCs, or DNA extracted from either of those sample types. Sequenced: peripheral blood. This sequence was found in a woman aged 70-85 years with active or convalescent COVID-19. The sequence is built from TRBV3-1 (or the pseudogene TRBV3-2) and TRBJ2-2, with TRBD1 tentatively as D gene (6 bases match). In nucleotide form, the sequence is TGTGCCAGCAGCCAAGGAGGGGGAGAGGGCGGGGAGCTGTTTTTT. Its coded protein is CASSQGGGEGGELFF.